The T cell receptor beta chain under discussion was sequenced for a study of T cell repertoires in cytomegalovirus infection. Via MiXCR, TCRdb re-called the reads, giving one row per CDR3 protein. The sample records nearly 70,000 distinct CDR3 sequences, approximately 24% being singletons. General study results and limits: Across the ex vivo response, the dominant clonotypes were HLA-C-restricted CMV-specific TCR beta clonotypes.

CDR3 length equals 13 residues. V was pared by 4 bases and J by 5 bases, with 9 bases between. Germline V gene sequence: CDR1 SGHTA, CDR2 FQGNSA. This clonotype came up a few times. The antigen is undetermined. The receptor was derived from a human donor in good health (CMV status not recorded). Some clones in this sample may be carry-over from other donors' samples. Sequenced: PBMCs, sequenced either directly or after in vitro stimulation (not recorded which). This rearrangement joins TRBV7-2 to TRBJ1-5, with D uncertain. This chain's CDR3 is CASSWASDQPQHF. The CDR3, as DNA: TGTGCCAGCAGCTGGGCCTCGGATCAGCCCCAGCATTTT. Full variable domain (missing parts from reference TRBV7-2 and TRBJ1-5): GAGVSQSPSNKVTEKGKDVELRCDPISGHTALYWYRQSLGQGLEFLIYFQGNSAPDKSGLPSDRFSAERTGGSVSTLTIQRTQQEDSAVYLCASSWASDQPQHFGDGTRLSIL.